Shown below are 2 T cell receptor beta chains from a single sample sequenced in a study of post-analysis software for immune sequencing data. Findings and caveats of the study: A handful of TRBV segments (TRBV5-6, TRBV5-1 and TRBV20-1 among them) occurred more frequently in patients than in controls.

The TCR beta cDNA libraries carried unique molecular identifiers. TCRdb redid the calling of the PCR reads with MiXCR, one entry per CDR3 protein. The sample yields 740,000 or so distinct CDR3 sequences, about 50% seen once. These receptors lack a known antigen. Material for sequencing was blood. These receptors all come from a girl under 18 with multiple sclerosis.

This chain connects TRBV3-1 to TRBJ2-7; no clear D gene. V lost 0 bases, J lost 3 bases, and 6 bases lay in between. Germline V gives CDR1 LGHDT, CDR2 YNNKEL (reference sequence). The CDR3 sequence is 13 residues long. In DNA form, the CDR3 reads TGTGCCAGCAGCCAAGATGTGTACTACGAGCAGTACTTC. Protein product: CASSQDVYYEQYF.

The chain uses TRBV5-1 and TRBJ2-5, with a weak D call TRBD2 (6 bases). CDR1 is SGHRS, CDR2 YFSETQ, per germline. V lost 6 bases and J 5 bases, leaving 20 bases between the germline ends. The CDR3 covers 15 residues. The chain's CDR3 is CASTRGMRAVETQYF. Here the CDR3 DNA reads TGCGCCAGCACTCGGGGGATGAGGGCGGTTGAGACCCAGTACTTC.